This T cell receptor (beta chain) emerged from a study of Ad26.COV2.S vaccination and SARS-CoV-2 variants. Study summary: Donor got 5x10^10 or 1x10^11 viral particles of Ad26.COV2.S.

Treatment noted: around 19 received Ad26.COV2.S at low or high dose, single or two shots; a few received placebo; per-sample allocation not given. After the first vaccine or placebo injection, samples were drawn on day 63. This person who donated was an adult of 18-55 years in Boston. The protocol was immunoSEQ multiplex PCR, while the TCRdb copy is restricted to in-frame clones and leaves out a portion. Of around 300,000 clones in the sample, 80% to 90% were seen once. The sequencing here drew on peripheral blood, taken in a trial of Ad26.COV2.S vaccine versus placebo. This TCR derives from a person between 18 and 59 years old who received the Ad26.COV2.S COVID-19 vaccine or a placebo.

As DNA, the CDR3 is TGTGCCAGCAGTCCACCTCTAGACAGGCAGCAGTACTTC. It codes for CASSPPLDRQQYF. The chain joins TRBV28 to TRBJ2-7, with D possibly matching TRBD1 (6 bases). Germline V gene data show CDR1 as MDHEN and CDR2 as SYDVKM. This CDR3 spans 13 amino acids. V shed 5 bases and J shed 8 bases, with 16 bases lying between them.